These 2 T cell receptor beta chains were sequenced from one sample in a study of blood T cell repertoires in COVID-19. The protocol was immunoSEQ multiplex PCR, while the TCRdb copy is restricted to in-frame clones and leaves out a portion. The sample holds approximately 160,000 clones, roughly 84% seen once. Sequencing was performed on peripheral blood. These receptor sequences come from a woman aged 45-60 years in a cohort sampled during active or convalescent COVID-19.

The chain is built from TRBV12-3 or TRBV12-4 and TRBJ2-7; TRBD1 matches 7 bases. The CDR3 is 13 amino acids. The V segment lost 4 bases and the J segment 9 bases; nucleotides outside the gene matches: 9. The CDR3 DNA follows: TGTGCCAGCAGTTCACGACAGGGTCTGGGGCAGTACTTC. This translates into CASSSRQGLGQYF.

The CDR3: CASSFGRSGGDEQFF. The CDR3 bases are TGTGCCAGCAGCTTCGGACGGTCCGGGGGGGATGAGCAGTTCTTC. V and J are TRBV5-4 and TRBJ2-1, with 8 nucleotides matching TRBD2. Germline V gives CDR1 SGHNT, CDR2 YYREEE (reference sequence). The V and J ends lost 2 bases and 8 bases, in that order; junction bases with no gene match: 9. CDR3 size: 15 residues.